These 6 T cell receptor beta chains originate from one sample sequenced in a study of blood T cells in healthy people across ages. Using a J-beta primer mix together with a sample-barcoded 5' primer, a second PCR was run for roughly 6 to 12 cycles. One entry per CDR3 protein results from TCRdb running MiXCR on the 5' RACE reads. The sample lists 1 million or so distinct CDR3 sequences; around 27% were seen once. In addition, the sample was reused for a study of T cells of mothers and their children.

Specimen: blood. The receptor source for this set is a girl aged 2-9 years in good health.

This sequence joins TRBV3-1 and TRBJ2-5, with 8 positions matching TRBD1. The closer fit of TRBJ2-7 to the DNA end suggests the J call may be wrong. Germline V gene sequence: CDR1 LGHDT, CDR2 YNNKEL (reference sequence). CDR3 length equals 15 residues. The CDR3 spells CASSHRQGNFDEQYF. Written as DNA, the CDR3 is TGTGCCAGCAGCCACAGACAGGGGAACTTTGACGAGCAGTACTTC.

The CDR3 DNA reads as TGCAGCGTTGTCCTCGGGGGTCCGAGCTCCTACAATGAGCAGTTCTTC. Its translation is CSVVLGGPSSYNEQFF. The chain has TRBV29-1 and TRBJ2-1, with D perhaps matching TRBD2 (6 bases). The V and J ends lost 4 bases and 0 bases respectively, with 16 bases between them. The CDR3 consists of 16 residues. The V gene's germline CDR1 is SQVTM and CDR2 ANQGSEA.

The gene calls are TRBV20-1 and TRBJ1-1, with D perhaps TRBD1 (5 bases). Germline CDR1 and CDR2: DFQATT and SNEGSKA (reference sequence). The CDR3 loop spans 15 amino acids. V lost 5 bases to trimming and J lost 6 bases, with 22 bases between them. CDR3 DNA: TGCAGTGCTGGGGGGAGGGAGAGAAAATCCCCTGAAGCTTTCTTT. As protein: CSAGGRERKSPEAFF.

V and J are TRBV12-3 or TRBV12-4 and TRBJ1-4; perhaps TRBD1 as D (5 bases). CDR3 length: 12 residues. V lost 1 base, J lost 12 bases, and 9 bases lay in between. The CDR3 here is CASSLGLQELFF. The CDR3 DNA reads TGTGCCAGCAGTTTAGGTTTACAGGAACTGTTTTTT.

This clonotype was observed a handful of times. The genes are TRBV12-3 or TRBV12-4 and TRBJ2-5; possible D gene TRBD2, 6 bases. V shed 6 bases and J shed 4 bases, with 15 bases lying between them. This CDR3 is built from 14 residues. CDR3 residues: CASSFGGARETQYF. DNA for the CDR3: TGTGCCAGCAGCTTTGGCGGGGCTAGAGAGACCCAGTACTTC.

This chain links TRBV18 with TRBJ1-1; 8 bases agree with TRBD1. J was trimmed by 4 bases and V by 6 bases; bases with no gene match: 7. The germline V gene encodes CDR1 KGHSH and CDR2 LQKENI. The CDR3 extends over 14 amino acids. CDR3 residues: CASSGETGATEAFF. CDR3 nucleotide sequence: TGTGCCAGCTCGGGAGAGACAGGGGCCACTGAAGCTTTCTTT.